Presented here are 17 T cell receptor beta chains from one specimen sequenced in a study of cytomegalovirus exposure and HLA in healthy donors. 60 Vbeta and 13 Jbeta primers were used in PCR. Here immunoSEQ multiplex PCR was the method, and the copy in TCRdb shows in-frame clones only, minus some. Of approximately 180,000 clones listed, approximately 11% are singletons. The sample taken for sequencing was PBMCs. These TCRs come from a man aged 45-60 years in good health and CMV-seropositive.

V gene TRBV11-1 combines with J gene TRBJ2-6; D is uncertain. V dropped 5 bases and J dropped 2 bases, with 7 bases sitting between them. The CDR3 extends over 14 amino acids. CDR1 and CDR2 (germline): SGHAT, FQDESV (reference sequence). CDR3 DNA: TGTGCCAGCAGCGAATCGGCTGGGGCCAACGTCCTGACTTTC. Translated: CASSESAGANVLTF.

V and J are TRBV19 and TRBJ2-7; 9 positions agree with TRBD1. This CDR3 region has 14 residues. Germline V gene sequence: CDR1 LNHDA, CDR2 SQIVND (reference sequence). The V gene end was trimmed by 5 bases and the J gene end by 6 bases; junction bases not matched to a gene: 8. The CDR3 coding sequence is TGTGCCAGTAGTGCTACCGGGACAGGGCCCGAGCAGTACTTC. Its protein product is CASSATGTGPEQYF.

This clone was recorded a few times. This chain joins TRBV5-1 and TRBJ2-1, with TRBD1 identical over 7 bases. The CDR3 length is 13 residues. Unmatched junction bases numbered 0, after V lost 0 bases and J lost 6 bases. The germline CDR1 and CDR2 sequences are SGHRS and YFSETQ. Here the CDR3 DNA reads TGCGCCAGCAGCTTGGGACAGGGCAATGAGCAGTTCTTC. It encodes CASSLGQGNEQFF.

As DNA, the CDR3 is TGTGCCAGCAGTGTGACAGGGGGGTCCTACAATGAGCAGTTCTTC. Translating gives CASSVTGGSYNEQFF. This chain connects TRBV6-1 to TRBJ2-1; TRBD1 matches 9 bases. V was pared by 4 bases and J by 1 base, with 2 bases of the junction left unmatched. CDR3 length: 15 amino acids. Germline V lookup: CDR1 MNHNS, CDR2 SASEGT.

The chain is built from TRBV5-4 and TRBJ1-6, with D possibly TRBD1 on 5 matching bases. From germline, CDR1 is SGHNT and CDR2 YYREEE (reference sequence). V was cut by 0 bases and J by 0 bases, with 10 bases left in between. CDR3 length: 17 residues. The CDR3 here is CASSLAGGVSYNSPLHF. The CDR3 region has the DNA TGTGCCAGCAGCTTGGCCGGGGGAGTCTCCTATAATTCACCCCTCCACTTT.

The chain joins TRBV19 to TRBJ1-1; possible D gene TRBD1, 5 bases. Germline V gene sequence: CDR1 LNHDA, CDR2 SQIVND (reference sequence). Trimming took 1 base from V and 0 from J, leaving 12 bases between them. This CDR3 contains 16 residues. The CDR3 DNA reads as TGTGCCAGTAGTATAGGTGGGGCATTGATGAACACTGAAGCTTTCTTT. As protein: CASSIGGALMNTEAFF.

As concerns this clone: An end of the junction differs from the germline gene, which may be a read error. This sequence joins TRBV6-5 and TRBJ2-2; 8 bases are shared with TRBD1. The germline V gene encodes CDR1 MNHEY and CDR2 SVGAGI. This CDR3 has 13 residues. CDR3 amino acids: CASRGPDTGELFF. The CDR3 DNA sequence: TGTGCAAGCAGGGGGCCAGACACCGGGGAGCTGTTTTTT.

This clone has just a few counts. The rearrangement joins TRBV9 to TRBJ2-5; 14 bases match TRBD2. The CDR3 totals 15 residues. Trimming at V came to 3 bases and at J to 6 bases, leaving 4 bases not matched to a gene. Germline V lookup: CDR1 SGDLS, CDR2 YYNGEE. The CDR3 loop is CASSGGLAGGQTQYF. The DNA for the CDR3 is TGTGCCAGCAGCGGTGGACTAGCGGGGGGTCAGACCCAGTACTTC.

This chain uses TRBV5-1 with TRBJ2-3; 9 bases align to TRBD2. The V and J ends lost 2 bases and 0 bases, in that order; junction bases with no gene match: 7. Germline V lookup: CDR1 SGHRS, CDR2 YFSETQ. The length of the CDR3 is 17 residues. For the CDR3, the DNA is TGCGCCAGCAGCTTTGGCGGGGGGGCCGGGAGCACAGATACGCAGTATTTT. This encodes CASSFGGGAGSTDTQYF.

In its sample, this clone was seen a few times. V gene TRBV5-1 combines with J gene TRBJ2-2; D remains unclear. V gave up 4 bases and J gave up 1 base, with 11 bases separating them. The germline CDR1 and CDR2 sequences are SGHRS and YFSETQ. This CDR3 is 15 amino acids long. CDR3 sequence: CASSVHYENTGELFF. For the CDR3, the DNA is TGCGCCAGCAGCGTGCACTACGAGAACACCGGGGAGCTGTTTTTT.

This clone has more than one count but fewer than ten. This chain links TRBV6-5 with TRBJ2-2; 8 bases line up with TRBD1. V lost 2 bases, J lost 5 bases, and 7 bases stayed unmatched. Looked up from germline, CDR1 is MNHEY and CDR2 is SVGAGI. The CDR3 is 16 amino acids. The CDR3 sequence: CASSYDRGYSTGELFF. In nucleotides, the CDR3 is TGTGCCAGCAGTTACGACAGGGGATATTCGACCGGGGAGCTGTTTTTT.

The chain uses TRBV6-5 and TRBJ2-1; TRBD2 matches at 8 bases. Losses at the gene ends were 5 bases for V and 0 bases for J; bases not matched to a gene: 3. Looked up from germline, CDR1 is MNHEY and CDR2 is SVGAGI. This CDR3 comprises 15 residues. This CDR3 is CASSRGGPSYNEQFF. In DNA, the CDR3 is TGTGCCAGCAGTCGCGGGGGGCCCTCCTACAATGAGCAGTTCTTC.

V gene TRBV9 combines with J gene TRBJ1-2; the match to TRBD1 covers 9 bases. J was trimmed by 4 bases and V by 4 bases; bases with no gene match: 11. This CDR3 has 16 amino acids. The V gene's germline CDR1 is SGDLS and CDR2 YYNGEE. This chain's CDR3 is CASSPGKQGAVYGYTF. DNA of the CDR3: TGTGCCAGCAGCCCGGGGAAACAGGGGGCTGTCTATGGCTACACCTTC.

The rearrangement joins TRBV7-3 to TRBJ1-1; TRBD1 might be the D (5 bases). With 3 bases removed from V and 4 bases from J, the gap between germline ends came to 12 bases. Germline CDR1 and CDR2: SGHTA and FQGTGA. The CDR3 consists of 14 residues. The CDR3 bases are TGTGCCAGCAGCTTGCAGGGTAGAGGCACTGAAGCTTTCTTT. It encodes CASSLQGRGTEAFF.

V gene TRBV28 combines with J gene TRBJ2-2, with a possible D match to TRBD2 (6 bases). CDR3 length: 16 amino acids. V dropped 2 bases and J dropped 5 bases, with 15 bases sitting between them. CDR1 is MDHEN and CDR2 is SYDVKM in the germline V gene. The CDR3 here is CASSLAGRAATGELFF. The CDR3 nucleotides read TGTGCCAGCAGTTTAGCGGGGCGGGCGGCGACCGGGGAGCTGTTTTTT.

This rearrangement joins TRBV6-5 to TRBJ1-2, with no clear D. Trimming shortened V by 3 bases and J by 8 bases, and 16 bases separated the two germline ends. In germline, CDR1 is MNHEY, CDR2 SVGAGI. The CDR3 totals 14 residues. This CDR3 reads CASSYSWEGWGYTF. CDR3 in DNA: TGTGCCAGCAGTTATTCCTGGGAGGGCTGGGGCTACACCTTC.

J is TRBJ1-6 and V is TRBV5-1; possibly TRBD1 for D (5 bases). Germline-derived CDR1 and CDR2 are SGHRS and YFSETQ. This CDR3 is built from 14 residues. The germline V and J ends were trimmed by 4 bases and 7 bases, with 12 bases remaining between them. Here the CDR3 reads CASSASTANSPLHF. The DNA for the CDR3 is TGCGCCAGCAGCGCTTCGACAGCCAATTCACCCCTCCACTTT.